This T cell receptor beta chain was obtained from a study of CXCR3-negative and CXCR3-positive naive CD8 T cells. Each CD8+ T cell subset was flow-sorted in triplicate. Every sort contained 300,000 cells. Within the CD8+ T cell compartment, naive cells were CD45RO-CCR7+CD27+CD95-. Germline CDR1 and CDR2: SGDLS and YYNGEE. The CDR3 consists of 18 residues. Via 5' RACE with UMI labels, TRB cDNA libraries were prepared. TCRdb reprocessed the 5' RACE reads and keeps a single row for each CDR3 protein, giving no DNA. The sample holds about 120,000 distinct CDR3 sequences. As concerns this clonotype: Its specificity is unknown.

Study observations and caveats: CXCR3-positive naive cells carried more hydrophobic TRB CDR3s than CXCR3-negative naive cells did.

This TCR was sampled from a human donor in good health. Some clones in this sample may be carry-over from other donors' samples. V is TRBV9 and J is TRBJ2-3; TCRdb selects TRBD2, and the lack of DNA leaves this call unchecked. Material for sequencing was naive CXCR3+ CD8+ T cells from blood. Subset defined: CD45RO-CCR7+CD27+CD95- naive CD8+ T cells expressing CXCR3 (TNR3+). The CDR3 is CASSVDSGTSGELDTQYF.